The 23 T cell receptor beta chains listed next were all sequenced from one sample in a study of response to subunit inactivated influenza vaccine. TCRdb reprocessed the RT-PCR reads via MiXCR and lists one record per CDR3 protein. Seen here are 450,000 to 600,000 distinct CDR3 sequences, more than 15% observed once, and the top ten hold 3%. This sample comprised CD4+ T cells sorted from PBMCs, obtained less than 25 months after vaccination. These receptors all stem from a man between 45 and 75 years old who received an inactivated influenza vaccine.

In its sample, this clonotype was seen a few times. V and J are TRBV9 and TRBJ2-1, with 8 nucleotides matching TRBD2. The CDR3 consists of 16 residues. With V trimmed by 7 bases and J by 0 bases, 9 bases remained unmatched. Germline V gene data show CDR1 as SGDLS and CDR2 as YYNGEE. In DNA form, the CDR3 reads TGTGCCAGCGGACTAGCTCCAACCTTCTCCTACAATGAGCAGTTCTTC. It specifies CASGLAPTFSYNEQFF.

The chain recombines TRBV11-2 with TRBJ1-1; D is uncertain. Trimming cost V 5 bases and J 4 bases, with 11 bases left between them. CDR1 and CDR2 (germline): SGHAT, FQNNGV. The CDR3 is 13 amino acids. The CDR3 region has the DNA TGTGCCAGCAGCGCAGGATGGGGCACTGAAGCTTTCTTT. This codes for CASSAGWGTEAFF.

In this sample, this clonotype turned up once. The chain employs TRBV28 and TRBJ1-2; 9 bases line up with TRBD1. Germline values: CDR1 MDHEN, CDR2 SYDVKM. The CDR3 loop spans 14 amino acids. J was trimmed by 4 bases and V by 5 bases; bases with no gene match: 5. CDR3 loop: CASSQGQGRYGYTF. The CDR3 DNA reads TGTGCCAGCAGTCAGGGACAGGGCCGCTATGGCTACACCTTC.

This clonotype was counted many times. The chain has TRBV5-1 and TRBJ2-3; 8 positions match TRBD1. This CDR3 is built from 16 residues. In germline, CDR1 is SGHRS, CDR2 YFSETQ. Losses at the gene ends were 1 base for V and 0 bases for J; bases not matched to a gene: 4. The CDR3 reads CASSLPGQASTDTQYF. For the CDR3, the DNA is TGCGCCAGCAGCTTGCCGGGACAGGCTAGCACAGATACGCAGTATTTT.

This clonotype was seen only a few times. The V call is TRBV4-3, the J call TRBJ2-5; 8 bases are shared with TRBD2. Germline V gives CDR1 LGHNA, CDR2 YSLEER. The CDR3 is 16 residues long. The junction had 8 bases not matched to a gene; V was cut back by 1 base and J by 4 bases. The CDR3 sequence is CASSQVLAGGRETQYF. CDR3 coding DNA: TGCGCCAGCAGCCAAGTGCTTGCGGGAGGTAGAGAGACCCAGTACTTC.

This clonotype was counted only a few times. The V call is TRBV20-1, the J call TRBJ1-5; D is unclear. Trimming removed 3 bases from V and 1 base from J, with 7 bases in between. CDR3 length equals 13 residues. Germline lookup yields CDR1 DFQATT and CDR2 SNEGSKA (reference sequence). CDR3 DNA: TGCAGTGCTAGTGGTCACAGCAATCAGCCCCAGCATTTT. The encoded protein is CSASGHSNQPQHF.

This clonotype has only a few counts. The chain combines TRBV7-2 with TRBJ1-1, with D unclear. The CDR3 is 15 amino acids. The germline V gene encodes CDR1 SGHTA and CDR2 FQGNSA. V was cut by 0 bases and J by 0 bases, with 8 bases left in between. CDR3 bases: TGTGCCAGCAGCTTAGCCCTCACAGTGAACACTGAAGCTTTCTTT. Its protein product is CASSLALTVNTEAFF.

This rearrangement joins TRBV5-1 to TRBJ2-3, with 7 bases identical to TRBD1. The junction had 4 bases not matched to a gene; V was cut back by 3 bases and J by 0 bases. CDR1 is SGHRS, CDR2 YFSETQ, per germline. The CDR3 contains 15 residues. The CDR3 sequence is CASSSQGSSTDTQYF. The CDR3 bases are TGCGCCAGCAGCTCACAGGGGTCTAGCACAGATACGCAGTATTTT.

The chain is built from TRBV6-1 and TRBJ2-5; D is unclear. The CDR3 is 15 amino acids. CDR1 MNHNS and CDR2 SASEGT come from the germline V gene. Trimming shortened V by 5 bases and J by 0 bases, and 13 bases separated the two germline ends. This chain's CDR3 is CASSRHERYQETQYF. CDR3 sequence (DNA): TGTGCCAGCAGTCGACACGAGAGATACCAAGAGACCCAGTACTTC.

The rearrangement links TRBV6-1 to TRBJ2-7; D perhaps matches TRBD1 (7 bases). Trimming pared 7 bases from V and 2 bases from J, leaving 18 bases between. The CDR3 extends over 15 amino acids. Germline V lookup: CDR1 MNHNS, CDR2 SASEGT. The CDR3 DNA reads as TGTGCCAGCACTCTAGGAGGGGGCAGTACCTACGAGCAGTACTTC. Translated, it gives CASTLGGGSTYEQYF.

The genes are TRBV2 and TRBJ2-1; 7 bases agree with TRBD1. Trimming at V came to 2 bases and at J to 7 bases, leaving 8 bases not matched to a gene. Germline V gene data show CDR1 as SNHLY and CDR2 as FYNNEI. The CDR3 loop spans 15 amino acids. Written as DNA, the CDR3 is TGTGCCAGCAGTGAAAGAATGGGGACAGTGAATGAGCAGTTCTTC. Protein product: CASSERMGTVNEQFF.

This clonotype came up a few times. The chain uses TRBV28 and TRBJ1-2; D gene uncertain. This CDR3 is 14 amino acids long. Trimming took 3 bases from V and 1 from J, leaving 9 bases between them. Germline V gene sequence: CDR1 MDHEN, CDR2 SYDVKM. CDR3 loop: CASSLSQLNYGYTF. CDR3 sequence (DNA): TGTGCCAGCAGTTTGTCGCAGCTTAACTATGGCTACACCTTC.

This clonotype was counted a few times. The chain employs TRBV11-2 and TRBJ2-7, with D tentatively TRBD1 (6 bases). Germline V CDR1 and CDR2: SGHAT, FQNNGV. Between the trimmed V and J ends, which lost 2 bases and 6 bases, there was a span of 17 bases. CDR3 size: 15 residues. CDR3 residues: CASSLSTGASAEQYF. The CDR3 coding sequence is TGTGCCAGCAGCTTATCGACAGGTGCAAGCGCCGAGCAGTACTTC.

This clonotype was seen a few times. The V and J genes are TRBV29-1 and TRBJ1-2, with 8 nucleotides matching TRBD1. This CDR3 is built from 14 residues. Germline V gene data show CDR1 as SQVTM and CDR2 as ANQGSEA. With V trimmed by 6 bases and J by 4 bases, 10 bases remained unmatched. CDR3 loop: CSVDKSDRGYGYTF. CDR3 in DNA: TGCAGCGTGGATAAATCCGACAGGGGCTATGGCTACACCTTC.

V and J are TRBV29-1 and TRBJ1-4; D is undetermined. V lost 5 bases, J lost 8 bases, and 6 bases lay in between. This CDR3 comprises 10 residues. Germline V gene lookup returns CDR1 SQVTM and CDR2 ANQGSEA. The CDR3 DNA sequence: TGCAGCGTTTGGAAGGAAAAACTGTTTTTT. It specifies CSVWKEKLFF. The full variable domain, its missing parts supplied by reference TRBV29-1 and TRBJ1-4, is SAVISQKPSRDICQRGTSLTIQCQVDSQVTMMFWYRQQPGQSLTLIATANQGSEATYESGFVIDKFPISRPNLTFSTLTVSNMSPEDSSIYLCSVWKEKLFFGSGTQLSVL.

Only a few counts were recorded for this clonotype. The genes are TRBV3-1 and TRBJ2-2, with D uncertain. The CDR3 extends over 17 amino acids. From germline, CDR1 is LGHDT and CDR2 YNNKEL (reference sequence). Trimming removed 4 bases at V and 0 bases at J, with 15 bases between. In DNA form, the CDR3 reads TGTGCCAGCAGCCCTAGACTGGCGGCTACGAACACCGGGGAGCTGTTTTTT. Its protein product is CASSPRLAATNTGELFF.

The CDR3 region has the DNA TGTGCCAGCAGCTTGGAGTGGGGGCCTAGGAACGAGCAGTACTTC. This encodes CASSLEWGPRNEQYF. This rearrangement joins TRBV5-6 to TRBJ2-7; possibly TRBD1 for D (6 bases). The germline CDR1 and CDR2 sequences are SGHDT and YYEEEE. Trimming left V 0 bases short and J 5 bases short, with 15 bases between. This CDR3 contains 15 residues.

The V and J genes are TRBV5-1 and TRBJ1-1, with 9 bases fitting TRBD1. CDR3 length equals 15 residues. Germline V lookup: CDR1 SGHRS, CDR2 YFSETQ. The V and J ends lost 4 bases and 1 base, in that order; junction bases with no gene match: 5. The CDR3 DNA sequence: TGCGCCAGCAGCACCTTGGACAGGGGGAACACTGAAGCTTTCTTT. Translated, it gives CASSTLDRGNTEAFF.

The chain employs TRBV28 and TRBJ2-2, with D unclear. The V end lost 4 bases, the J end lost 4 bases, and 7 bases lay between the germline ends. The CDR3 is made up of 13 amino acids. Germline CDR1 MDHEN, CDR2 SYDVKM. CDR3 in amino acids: CASSWVATGELFF. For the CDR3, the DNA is TGTGCCAGCAGTTGGGTAGCCACCGGGGAGCTGTTTTTT.

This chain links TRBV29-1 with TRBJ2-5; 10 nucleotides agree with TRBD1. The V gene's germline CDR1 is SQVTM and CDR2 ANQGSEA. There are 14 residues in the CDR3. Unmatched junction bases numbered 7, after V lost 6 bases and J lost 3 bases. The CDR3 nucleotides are TGCAGCGTCAATCCCGGGACAGGGGAAGAGACCCAGTACTTC. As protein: CSVNPGTGEETQYF.

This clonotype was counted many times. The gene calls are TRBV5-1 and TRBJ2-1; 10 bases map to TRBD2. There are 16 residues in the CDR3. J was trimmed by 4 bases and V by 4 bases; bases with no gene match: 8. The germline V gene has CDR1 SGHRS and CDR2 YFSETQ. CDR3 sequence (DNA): TGCGCCAGCAGCGGATCGGGACTAGCGAAGTACAATGAGCAGTTCTTC. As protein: CASSGSGLAKYNEQFF.

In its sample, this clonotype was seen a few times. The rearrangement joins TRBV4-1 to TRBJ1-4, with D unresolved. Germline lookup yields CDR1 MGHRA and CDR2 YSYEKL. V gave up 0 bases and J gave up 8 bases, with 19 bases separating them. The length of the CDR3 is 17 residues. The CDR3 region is CASSQDLGSPRREKLFF. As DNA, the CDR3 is TGCGCCAGCAGCCAAGATCTTGGCAGTCCCAGGAGAGAAAAACTGTTTTTT.

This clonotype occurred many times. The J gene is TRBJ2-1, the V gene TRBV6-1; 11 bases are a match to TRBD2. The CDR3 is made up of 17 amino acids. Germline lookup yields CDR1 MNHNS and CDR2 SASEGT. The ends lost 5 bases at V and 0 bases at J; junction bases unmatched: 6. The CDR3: CASSKRLAGSSYNEQFF. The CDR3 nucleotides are TGTGCCAGCAGTAAACGACTAGCGGGGAGCTCCTACAATGAGCAGTTCTTC.